Below are 15 T cell receptor beta chains sequenced from a single sample in a study of T cells in Graves' hyperthyroidism and ophthalmopathy. The investigators amplified TCR beta CDR3 regions from RNA transcripts. HTBI primers drove first-round RT-PCR of the TCR CDR3. TCRdb used MiXCR to reprocess the multiplex PCR reads, holding one entry per CDR3 protein. The sample has under 550,000 distinct CDR3 sequences, nearly 20% seen once. Sequencing was done on a sample of blood. These receptors all stem from a man in his forties or fifties with Graves' ophthalmopathy.

The J gene is TRBJ2-4, the V gene TRBV6-1, with a tentative D call TRBD2 (5 bases). V was clipped by 5 bases and J by 0 bases, with 11 bases between them. This CDR3 contains 15 residues. Germline V CDR1 and CDR2: MNHNS, SASEGT. The CDR3 loop is CASSRLGRAKNIQYF. The DNA of the CDR3 is TGTGCCAGCAGTCGGTTGGGGAGAGCCAAAAACATTCAGTACTTC.

Details on this clonotype: Sequence at one end of the junction differs from germline and may be a read error. The chain uses TRBV10-3 and TRBJ2-3; no definite D call. This CDR3 has 13 residues. CDR1 is ENHRY and CDR2 is SYGVKD in the germline V gene. DNA of the CDR3: TGTGCCACCAGTAGTCTCCCCACAGATACGCAGTATTTT. Protein: CATSSLPTDTQYF.

This clonotype was seen a handful of times. In DNA form, the CDR3 reads TGTGCCTGGAGTTTGGGCGGAAGCGGCACCGGGGAGCTGTTTTTT. It specifies CAWSLGGSGTGELFF. The genes are TRBV30 and TRBJ2-2; weak D call: TRBD2 (5 bases). V dropped 2 bases and J dropped 4 bases, with 14 bases sitting between them. The CDR3 contains 15 residues. Germline V gives CDR1 GTSNPN, CDR2 SVGIG (reference sequence). Supplemented by reference TRBV30 and TRBJ2-2, the full variable domain reads SQTIHQWPATLVQPVGSPLSLECTVEGTSNPNLYWYRQAAGRGLQLLFYSVGIGQISSEVPQNLSASRPQDRQFILSSKKLLLSDSGFYLCAWSLGGSGTGELFFGEGSRLTVL.

The gene calls are TRBV30 and TRBJ2-7; D uncertain. The V gene's germline CDR1 is GTSNPN and CDR2 SVGIG (reference sequence). This CDR3 contains 13 residues. The V end was cut by 3 bases, the J end by 7 bases, with 16 bases between. In nucleotides, the CDR3 is TGTGCCTGGAGCCAAGTAGCCGTGGGGGAGCAGTACTTC. It is translated as CAWSQVAVGEQYF.

J is TRBJ2-5 and V is TRBV2; D is undetermined. Deletions cut 4 bases from V and 5 bases from J, with 11 bases between. The germline V gene has CDR1 SNHLY and CDR2 FYNNEI. There are 13 residues in the CDR3. CDR3 residues: CASSAQGIETQYF. CDR3 bases: TGTGCCAGCAGTGCCCAAGGGATTGAGACCCAGTACTTC.

The chain has TRBV11-2 and TRBJ2-1, with D tentatively TRBD1 (6 bases). Germline V gene sequence: CDR1 SGHAT, CDR2 FQNNGV. The CDR3 runs to 14 residues. V shed 6 bases and J shed 9 bases, with 18 bases lying between them. CDR3 bases: TGTGCCAGCAGACAGGGTCGGGATACGGGTGAGCAGTTCTTC. The encoded protein is CASRQGRDTGEQFF.

This chain links TRBV20-1 with TRBJ2-7; the match to TRBD2 covers 8 bases. From germline, CDR1 is DFQATT and CDR2 SNEGSKA (reference sequence). V lost 7 bases and J lost 6; bases outside the gene matches: 11. The CDR3 has 13 amino acids. CDR3 nucleotide sequence: TGCAGTGTTAGGAGGGGACTAGGGGGCGAGCAGTACTTC. It encodes CSVRRGLGGEQYF.

This clonotype turned up a few times. This chain uses TRBV20-1 with TRBJ2-4; TRBD1 aligns across 12 bases. Trimming removed 5 bases from V and 7 bases from J; junction bases left unmatched: 9. Germline V CDR1 and CDR2: DFQATT, SNEGSKA (reference sequence). The CDR3 consists of 15 residues. CDR3 residues: CSAPPGQGAANIQYF. As DNA, the CDR3 is TGCAGTGCTCCTCCGGGACAGGGGGCTGCGAACATTCAGTACTTC.

V is TRBV15 and J is TRBJ1-3; D is uncertain. The CDR3 totals 13 residues. V lost 0 bases and J 4 bases, leaving 4 bases between the germline ends. CDR1 is LNHNV, CDR2 YYDKDF, per germline (reference sequence). CDR3 in amino acids: CATSRDVGNTIYF. The CDR3 region has the DNA TGTGCCACCAGCAGAGATGTAGGAAACACCATATATTTT.

The V and J genes are TRBV6-1 and TRBJ2-3; TRBD2 is a possible D gene (5 bases). The CDR3 runs to 15 residues. V lost 10 bases and J 2 bases, leaving 19 bases between the germline ends. CDR1 and CDR2 from the germline V gene are MNHNS and SASEGT. For the CDR3, the DNA is TGTGCCAACGGAGGAGTCCTGAGTATCACAGATACGCAGTATTTT. This sequence encodes CANGGVLSITDTQYF.

The sample holds a few counts of this clonotype. The chain links TRBV11-2 to TRBJ1-5, with D maybe TRBD1 (5 bases). The CDR3 has 15 amino acids. Germline lookup yields CDR1 SGHAT and CDR2 FQNNGV. Trimming took off 3 bases at V and 3 bases at J, with 12 bases between the two ends. The CDR3 nucleotides read TGTGCCAGCAGCTTTCAAGACAGTCTCAATCAGCCCCAGCATTTT. This encodes CASSFQDSLNQPQHF.

This chain uses TRBV6-1 with TRBJ1-2; D gene ambiguous. The germline V gene has CDR1 MNHNS and CDR2 SASEGT. Trimming took off 6 bases at V and 3 bases at J, with 14 bases between the two ends. The CDR3 contains 14 residues. CDR3 amino acids: CASSLDLRYYGYTF. Written as DNA, the CDR3 is TGTGCCAGCAGCTTGGACCTAAGGTACTATGGCTACACCTTC.

V and J are TRBV20-1 and TRBJ2-3; 9 nucleotides match TRBD2. This CDR3 has 17 residues. With V trimmed by 0 bases and J by 5 bases, 12 bases remained unmatched. CDR1 is DFQATT and CDR2 is SNEGSKA in the germline V gene (reference sequence). The CDR3 DNA sequence: TGCAGTGCTAGAGACCCTGGGACTAGCAGGTTGGGAGATACGCAGTATTTT. It yields the protein CSARDPGTSRLGDTQYF.

This clonotype was counted between two and nine times. The chain carries TRBV7-9 and TRBJ2-1, with 8 bases identical to TRBD2. CDR1 is SEHNR, CDR2 FQNEAQ, per germline (reference sequence). Unmatched junction bases numbered 6, after V lost 4 bases and J lost 1 base. This CDR3 region has 16 residues. Written as DNA, the CDR3 is TGTGCCAGCAGCTCCTCGGGGGGGTTGTCCTACAATGAGCAGTTCTTC. Its translation is CASSSSGGLSYNEQFF. Based on the CDR3 plus reference TRBV7-9 and TRBJ2-1, the full variable domain is DTGVSQNPRHKITKRGQNVTFRCDPISEHNRLYWYRQTLGQGPEFLTYFQNEAQLEKSRLLSDRFSAERPKGSFSTLEIQRTEQGDSAMYLCASSSSGGLSYNEQFFGPGTRLTVL.

This clonotype occurred many times. The V call is TRBV7-8, the J call TRBJ2-3; D not certain. Germline values: CDR1 SGHVS, CDR2 FQNEAQ. V shed 5 bases and J shed 2 bases, with 8 bases lying between them. The CDR3 covers 13 residues. CDR3 sequence (DNA): TGTGCCAGCAGCCAACCGAACACAGATACGCAGTATTTT. It is translated as CASSQPNTDTQYF.